These 13 T cell receptor beta chains came from one sample sequenced in a study of human CD8 memory T cell subsets. Production of TCR beta libraries used UMI-labeled 5' RACE as the method. For each CDR3 protein, TCRdb gives one entry from its re-call of the 5' RACE reads, without DNA. Recorded for this sample: around 11,000 distinct CDR3 sequences. Sequencing was performed on CD8+ T cells from PBMCs. The source of these receptors is a human donor in good health.

This clonotype is labeled medium-sized based on frequency. The chain carries TRBV29-1 and TRBJ1-2; TCRdb's D call of TRBD1 is untestable without DNA. Germline V CDR1 and CDR2: SQVTM, ANQGSEA. The CDR3 length is 11 residues. The CDR3 is CSGGGEDGYTF.

The rearrangement links TRBV11-1 to TRBJ2-3; checking the TCRdb D call of TRBD2 is not possible without DNA. The CDR3 is 16 residues long. CDR1 is SGHAT, CDR2 FQDESV, per germline (reference sequence). The CDR3 loop is CASSSGVAGSTDTQYF.

CDR3 in amino acids: CSANSGSSYNEQFF. This sequence joins TRBV29-1 and TRBJ2-1; the D gene TCRdb calls, TRBD2, cannot be checked with no DNA. From germline, CDR1 is SQVTM and CDR2 ANQGSEA. The CDR3 has 14 amino acids.

The gene calls are TRBV28 and TRBJ2-7; TCRdb calls TRBD1, which cannot be checked without DNA. This CDR3 comprises 15 residues. Germline-derived CDR1 and CDR2 are MDHEN and SYDVKM. The CDR3 sequence: CASSPWGHGGYEQYF. Filled out from reference TRBV28 and TRBJ2-7, the complete variable domain reads DVKVTQSSRYLVKRTGEKVFLECVQDMDHENMFWYRQDPGLGLRLIYFSYDVKMKEKGDIPEGYSVSREKKERFSLILESASTNQTSMYLCASSPWGHGGYEQYFGPGTRLTVT.

The chain combines TRBV27 with TRBJ2-7; TCRdb reports TRBD1, a call that lacks DNA to check it against. This CDR3 has 15 amino acids. Germline CDR1 is MNHEY and CDR2 is SMNVEV (reference sequence). The CDR3: CASSPQGAATYEQYF.

This CDR3 reads CATSRTTEQFF. The chain recombines TRBV15 with TRBJ2-1. Germline V CDR1 and CDR2: LNHNV, YYDKDF (reference sequence). The CDR3 is 11 residues long.

This chain links TRBV19 with TRBJ2-1. From germline, CDR1 is LNHDA and CDR2 SQIVND (reference sequence). The CDR3 has 11 amino acids. CDR3 amino acids: CASTSLDEQFF.

The V call is TRBV9, the J call TRBJ2-5. This CDR3 has 11 residues. Germline CDR1 is SGDLS and CDR2 is YYNGEE. CDR3 loop: CASSRQETQYF. Complete variable domain (other parts from reference TRBV9 and TRBJ2-5): DSGVTQTPKHLITATGQRVTLRCSPRSGDLSVYWYQQSLDQGLQFLIQYYNGEERAKGNILERFSAQQFPDLHSELNLSSLELGDSALYFCASSRQETQYFGPGTRLLVL.

The chain combines TRBV3-1 with TRBJ2-1. In germline, CDR1 is LGHDT, CDR2 YNNKEL (reference sequence). The CDR3 covers 15 residues. CDR3 sequence reads: CASSQDSWPGNEQFF.

CDR3 protein: CSARLLTGNTIYF. The chain combines TRBV20-1 with TRBJ1-3. The CDR3 is 13 residues long. CDR1 and CDR2 from the germline V gene are DFQATT and SNEGSKA (reference sequence).

This clonotype is medium-sized by frequency. V gene TRBV20-1 combines with J gene TRBJ2-1. CDR1 and CDR2 (germline): DFQATT, SNEGSKA (reference sequence). CDR3 size: 13 residues. CDR3 sequence: CSARDFGFNEQFF.

This rearrangement joins TRBV20-1 to TRBJ2-3; TCRdb's assignment of TRBD1 cannot be checked, as there is no DNA. The germline CDR1 and CDR2 sequences are DFQATT and SNEGSKA (reference sequence). The CDR3 loop spans 14 amino acids. CDR3: CSAREVGGPYTQYF.

This chain connects TRBV7-8 to TRBJ2-3; no DNA is available, so the TRBD2 call from TCRdb remains unchecked. The CDR3 covers 15 residues. In germline, CDR1 is SGHVS, CDR2 FQNEAQ. CDR3 sequence reads: CASSPPSGSPDTQYF.